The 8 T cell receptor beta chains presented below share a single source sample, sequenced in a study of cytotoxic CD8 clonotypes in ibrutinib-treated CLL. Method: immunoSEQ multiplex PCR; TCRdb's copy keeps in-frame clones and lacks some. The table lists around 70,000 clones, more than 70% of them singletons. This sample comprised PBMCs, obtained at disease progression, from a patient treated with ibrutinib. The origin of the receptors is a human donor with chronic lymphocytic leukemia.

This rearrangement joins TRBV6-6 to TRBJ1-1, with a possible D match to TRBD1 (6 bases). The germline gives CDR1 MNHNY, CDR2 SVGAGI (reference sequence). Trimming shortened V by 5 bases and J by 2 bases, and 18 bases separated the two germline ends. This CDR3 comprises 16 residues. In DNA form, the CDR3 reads TGTGCCAGCAGTCGCCGACCAGGGGCACATAACACTGAAGCTTTCTTT. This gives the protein CASSRRPGAHNTEAFF.

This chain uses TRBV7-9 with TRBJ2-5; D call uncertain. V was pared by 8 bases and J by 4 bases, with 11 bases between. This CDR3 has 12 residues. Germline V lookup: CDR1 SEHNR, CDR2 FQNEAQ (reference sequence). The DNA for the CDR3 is TGTGCCAGCCATCGGGTTATAGAGACCCAGTACTTC. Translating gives CASHRVIETQYF.

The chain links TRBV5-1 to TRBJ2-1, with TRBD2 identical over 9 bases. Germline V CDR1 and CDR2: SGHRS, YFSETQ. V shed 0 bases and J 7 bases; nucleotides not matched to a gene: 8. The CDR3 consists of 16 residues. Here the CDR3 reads CASSLVLSGSNNEQFF. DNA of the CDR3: TGCGCCAGCAGCTTGGTCCTTAGCGGGAGTAATAATGAGCAGTTCTTC.

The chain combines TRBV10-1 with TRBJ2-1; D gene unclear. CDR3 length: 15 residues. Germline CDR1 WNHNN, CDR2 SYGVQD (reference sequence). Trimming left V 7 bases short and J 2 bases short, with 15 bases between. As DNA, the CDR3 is TGCGCCAGCACACCCTCCGGGTCGCCCTACAATGAGCAGTTCTTC. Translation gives CASTPSGSPYNEQFF.

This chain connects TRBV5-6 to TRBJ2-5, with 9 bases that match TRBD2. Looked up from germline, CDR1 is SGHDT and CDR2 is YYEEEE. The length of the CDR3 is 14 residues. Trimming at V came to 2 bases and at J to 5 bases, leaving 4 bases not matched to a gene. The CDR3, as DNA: TGTGCCAGCAGCTTTAGCGGGGGATATGAGACCCAGTACTTC. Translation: CASSFSGGYETQYF. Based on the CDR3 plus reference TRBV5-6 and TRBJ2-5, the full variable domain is DAGVTQSPTHLIKTRGQQVTLRCSPKSGHDTVSWYQQALGQGPQFIFQYYEEEERQRGNFPDRFSGHQFPNYSSELNVNALLLGDSALYLCASSFSGGYETQYFGPGTRLLVL.

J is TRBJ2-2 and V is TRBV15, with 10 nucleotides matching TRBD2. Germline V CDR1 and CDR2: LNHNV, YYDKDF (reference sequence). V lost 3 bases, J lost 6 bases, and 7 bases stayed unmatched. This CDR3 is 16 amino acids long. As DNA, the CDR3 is TGTGCCACCAGCAGCGTTCTAGCGGGGGTCCCCGGGGAGCTGTTTTTT. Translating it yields CATSSVLAGVPGELFF. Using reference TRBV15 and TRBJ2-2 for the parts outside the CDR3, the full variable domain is DAMVIQNPRYQVTQFGKPVTLSCSQTLNHNVMYWYQQKSSQAPKLLFHYYDKDFNNEADTPDNFQSRRPNTSFCFLDIRSPGLGDTAMYLCATSSVLAGVPGELFFGEGSRLTVL.

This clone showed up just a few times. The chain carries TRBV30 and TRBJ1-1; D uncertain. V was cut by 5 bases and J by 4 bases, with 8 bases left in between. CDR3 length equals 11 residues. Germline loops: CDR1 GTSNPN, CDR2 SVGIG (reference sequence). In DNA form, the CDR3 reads TGTGCCTGGGTTCAGTCCACTGAAGCTTTCTTT. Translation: CAWVQSTEAFF.

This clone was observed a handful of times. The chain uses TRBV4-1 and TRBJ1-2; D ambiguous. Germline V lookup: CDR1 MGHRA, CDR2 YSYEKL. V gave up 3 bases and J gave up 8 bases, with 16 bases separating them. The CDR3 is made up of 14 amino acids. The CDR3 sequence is CASSQQTGVGGYTF. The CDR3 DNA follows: TGCGCCAGCAGCCAGCAGACTGGGGTGGGCGGCTACACCTTC.